The entry below describes one T cell receptor beta chain. Antigen specificity is unknown. The record originates from a study of regulatory T cells in long-lasting Graves disease. General observations from the study: Those with persistent disease had in common more public clonotypes (roughly 3,000) than new patients (roughly 1,000).

Researchers made TCR beta libraries by using iRepertoire HTBI primers and running Arm-PCR on CDR3 regions. Original analysis: The identification of approximately 62 TRBV and roughly 14 TRBJ segments was made across samples. One entry per CDR3 protein, called by TCRdb with MiXCR from the multiplex PCR reads. None of the V and J calls come from the authors' own analysis; TCRdb made them. Here the sample spans 600,000 to 800,000 distinct CDR3 sequences, 25% to 35% being singletons. Stated time point: persistent/refractory GD, antithyroid drugs over 5 years with positive TRAb. PBMC RNA was the source of the TCR library. The source is a female donor with Graves disease. The sample in question was peripheral blood mononuclear cells (PBMCs), obtained when the disease was refractory, from a patient treated with antithyroid drugs.

The CDR3 sequence: CASSLGRGLEPQHF. CDR3 in DNA: TGTGCCAGCAGCCTCGGCAGGGGGCTGGAGCCCCAGCATTTT. The chain couples TRBV6-1 to TRBJ1-5; the match to TRBD1 covers 8 bases. V shed 6 bases, J shed 8 bases, and the junction held 9 bases outside the gene matches. The CDR3 extends over 14 amino acids. Germline lookup yields CDR1 MNHNS and CDR2 SASEGT.